The 6 T cell receptor beta chains listed next were all sequenced from one sample in a study of cytomegalovirus exposure and HLA in healthy donors. Repertoires were generated with immunoSEQ multiplex PCR, while TCRdb's copy carries only in-frame clones and drops some. The sample has around 300,000 clones, approximately 90% seen once; the top ten hold about 1.2%. The sample was PBMCs. These TCRs come from a young woman in good health and CMV-seropositive.

The V and J genes are TRBV10-3 and TRBJ2-3, with 13 positions matching TRBD2. CDR3 size: 16 residues. Unmatched junction bases numbered 2, after V lost 4 bases and J lost 1 base. In germline, CDR1 is ENHRY, CDR2 SYGVKD. CDR3 loop: CAISVLAGGGTDTQYF. CDR3 nucleotide sequence: TGTGCCATCAGTGTACTAGCGGGGGGGGGCACAGATACGCAGTATTTT.

CDR3 nucleotide sequence: TGCGCCAGCAGCCAAGATCAGGGCAGGGGGTCTAATGAAAAACTGTTTTTT. This sequence encodes CASSQDQGRGSNEKLFF. The J gene is TRBJ1-4, the V gene TRBV4-1; TRBD1 aligns across 7 bases. V was pared by 0 bases and J by 3 bases, with 7 bases of the junction left unmatched. Germline values: CDR1 MGHRA, CDR2 YSYEKL. CDR3 size: 17 residues.

The chain carries TRBV27 and TRBJ1-5; 7 bases line up with TRBD1. The CDR3 is made up of 15 amino acids. Germline values: CDR1 MNHEY, CDR2 SMNVEV (reference sequence). V lost 7 bases, J lost 5 bases, and 11 bases stayed unmatched. The CDR3 DNA is TGTGCCAGCACTAAGACAGGGTCGGAGGATCAGCCCCAGCATTTT. This codes for CASTKTGSEDQPQHF.

The chain is built from TRBV7-9 and TRBJ2-5; 8 bases match TRBD2. This CDR3 is built from 15 residues. Looked up from germline, CDR1 is SEHNR and CDR2 is FQNEAQ (reference sequence). Trimming cost V 5 bases and J 3 bases; bases outside gene matches: 8. The CDR3 region is CASSHDPGGEETQYF. CDR3 nucleotides: TGTGCCAGCAGCCATGACCCGGGAGGGGAAGAGACCCAGTACTTC. Supplemented by reference TRBV7-9 and TRBJ2-5, the full variable domain reads DTGVSQNPRHKITKRGQNVTFRCDPISEHNRLYWYRQTLGQGPEFLTYFQNEAQLEKSRLLSDRFSAERPKGSFSTLEIQRTEQGDSAMYLCASSHDPGGEETQYFGPGTRLLVL.

V gene TRBV9 combines with J gene TRBJ2-3; tentatively, D is TRBD2 (5 bases). This CDR3 comprises 14 residues. CDR1 and CDR2 (germline): SGDLS, YYNGEE. The V end was cut by 0 bases, the J end by 9 bases, with 14 bases between. The CDR3 sequence is CASSVGLPLGTQYF. The CDR3 DNA reads TGTGCCAGCAGCGTAGGACTACCCCTGGGGACGCAGTATTTT.

Of note for this clone: The sample carries other DNA sequences with the same CDR3. This rearrangement joins TRBV6-4 to TRBJ1-1; 9 bases agree with TRBD1. Germline V gene data show CDR1 as MRHNA and CDR2 as SNTAGT. The CDR3 spans 14 residues. V trimming: 2 bases; J trimming: 4 bases; junction bases outside the gene matches: 2. The CDR3 bases are TGTGCCAGCAGTGACACGGACAGGGGCACTGAAGCTTTCTTT. Its translation is CASSDTDRGTEAFF.